This T cell receptor beta chain was sequenced during a study of shared clonotypes between healthy human individuals. Regarding the study as a whole: Some clonotypes were shared by all four sorted-subset donors, while others were not shared. The non-shared ones had lower generation probabilities than the shared ones. An effect of sequencing depth on clonotype sharing among donors was expected. Enrolling few donors narrowed the genetic and exposure-history diversity that was represented.

In regard to this clone: Its antigen is unidentified. Other DNA variants within this sample encode the same CDR3.

The CDR3 is 13 residues long. V was trimmed by 6 bases and J by 2 bases, leaving 9 bases between them. Germline values: CDR1 MDHEN, CDR2 SYDVKM. Using immunoSEQ multiplex PCR, the repertoire was profiled, and TCRdb retains in-frame clones only, with some absent. The sample includes around 720,000 clones, less than 80% of them seen just once. The sample taken for sequencing was memory CD4+ T cells sorted from blood. As for subset: CD45RA-negative fraction. The source of this sequence is a woman aged 30 to 39 in good health. This sequence joins TRBV28 and TRBJ2-3; D remains ambiguous. Here the CDR3 DNA reads TGTGCCAGCAGCCTCCCAGCCACAGATACGCAGTATTTT. It yields the protein CASSLPATDTQYF. Filled out from reference TRBV28 and TRBJ2-3, the complete variable domain reads DVKVTQSSRYLVKRTGEKVFLECVQDMDHENMFWYRQDPGLGLRLIYFSYDVKMKEKGDIPEGYSVSREKKERFSLILESASTNQTSMYLCASSLPATDTQYFGPGTRLTVL.